This entry lists 21 T cell receptor beta chains sequenced from one sample in a study of T cells and Merkel cell carcinoma outcomes. Assay: immunoSEQ multiplex PCR; the TCRdb copy retains only in-frame clones and omits some. The table shows a few thousand clones, with approximately 90% occurring only once. The sequenced sample was tumor tissue from Merkel cell carcinoma. These receptors originate from a human donor with Merkel cell carcinoma.

This chain links TRBV9 with TRBJ2-7, with D maybe TRBD1 (6 bases). Germline V lookup: CDR1 SGDLS, CDR2 YYNGEE. V dropped 3 bases and J dropped 6 bases, with 19 bases sitting between them. The CDR3 is 15 residues long. The CDR3 sequence: CASSALSGTRAEQYF. The CDR3 DNA sequence: TGTGCCAGCAGCGCCTTGTCCGGGACAAGGGCCGAGCAGTACTTC.

Concerning this clone itself: The junction shows a germline mismatch at one end, possibly a read error. The same CDR3 is also encoded by other DNA sequences in this sample. The chain has TRBV7-7 and TRBJ2-2, with D perhaps matching TRBD1 (5 bases). Germline lookup yields CDR1 SSHAT and CDR2 FNYEAQ (reference sequence). The CDR3 runs to 14 residues. The CDR3 loop is CASSLGVGTGELFF. CDR3 coding DNA: TGTGCTAGCAGCTTAGGGGTTGGCACCGGGGAGCTGTTTTTT.

This chain uses TRBV11-2 with TRBJ2-2; D may be TRBD2 (6 bases). This CDR3 has 14 amino acids. Trimming left V 5 bases short and J 7 bases short, with 14 bases between. CDR1 and CDR2 from the germline V gene are SGHAT and FQNNGV. The CDR3 DNA reads as TGTGCCAGCAGCCCAATTGGGGGGATCGGGGAGCTGTTTTTT. Its protein is CASSPIGGIGELFF.

The chain links TRBV7-2 to TRBJ1-5; a possible D gene is TRBD1 (6 bases). The length of the CDR3 is 14 residues. Trimming left V 1 base short and J 7 bases short, with 11 bases between. From germline, CDR1 is SGHTA and CDR2 FQGNSA. The CDR3 is CASSLVGGQQPQHF. CDR3 sequence (DNA): TGTGCCAGCAGCTTAGTCGGGGGACAACAGCCCCAGCATTTT.

V usage is TRBV9 and J usage is TRBJ2-1; no firm D call. Trimming left V 0 bases short and J 0 bases short, with 10 bases between. The CDR3 covers 16 residues. Per the germline V gene, CDR1 is SGDLS and CDR2 is YYNGEE. DNA for the CDR3: TGTGCCAGCAGCGTAGAGACCCAAAGCTCCTACAATGAGCAGTTCTTC. This encodes CASSVETQSSYNEQFF.

This chain links TRBV6-6 with TRBJ2-7, with 11 bases matching TRBD1. The germline V gene has CDR1 MNHNY and CDR2 SVGAGI (reference sequence). The CDR3 sequence is 16 residues long. J gave up 4 bases and V 0 bases, and 5 bases lay outside the gene matches. The CDR3 protein is CASSYSRDRGSYEQYF. For the CDR3, the DNA is TGTGCCAGCAGTTACTCGAGGGACAGGGGGAGTTACGAGCAGTACTTC.

The chain recombines TRBV11-2 with TRBJ1-2, with D possibly TRBD1 on 5 matching bases. This CDR3 spans 13 amino acids. Trimming stripped 4 bases from V and 4 bases from J, with 10 bases between. In germline, CDR1 is SGHAT, CDR2 FQNNGV. For the CDR3, the DNA is TGTGCCAGCAGCTCCGGTGGGGCCTATGGCTACACCTTC. It codes for CASSSGGAYGYTF.

The V call is TRBV6-1, the J call TRBJ1-6; 8 nucleotides line up with TRBD1. The junction had 6 bases not matched to a gene; V was cut back by 8 bases and J by 6 bases. This CDR3 spans 14 amino acids. Germline V gives CDR1 MNHNS, CDR2 SASEGT. CDR3 bases: TGTGCCAGCGACAAGACAGGGGTTAATTCACCCCTCCACTTT. Its translation: CASDKTGVNSPLHF.

The rearrangement uses TRBV4-1 and TRBJ2-1, with 7 positions matching TRBD2. Germline V gene sequence: CDR1 MGHRA, CDR2 YSYEKL. CDR3 size: 14 residues. The V and J ends lost 3 bases and 7 bases, in that order; junction bases with no gene match: 6. The CDR3 reads CASSQPSGINEQFF. The CDR3 region has the DNA TGCGCCAGCAGCCAGCCTAGCGGAATAAATGAGCAGTTCTTC.

V usage is TRBV2 and J usage is TRBJ2-1; no reliable D call. The CDR3 extends over 11 amino acids. Trimming pared 2 bases from V and 5 bases from J, leaving 1 base between. Germline-derived CDR1 and CDR2 are SNHLY and FYNNEI. Here the CDR3 reads CASSENNEQFF. Written as DNA, the CDR3 is TGTGCCAGCAGTGAAAACAATGAGCAGTTCTTC.

This clone has a handful of counts. This chain joins TRBV19 and TRBJ1-5; D perhaps matches TRBD1 (6 bases). CDR3 length equals 15 residues. The germline CDR1 and CDR2 sequences are LNHDA and SQIVND (reference sequence). The V and J ends lost 5 bases and 7 bases respectively, with 18 bases between them. CDR3 nucleotides: TGTGCCAGTAGTGCGAGGGGGGGTTTTAAGCAGCCCCAGCATTTT. Encoded protein: CASSARGGFKQPQHF.

This chain links TRBV18 with TRBJ2-2; 9 bases are shared with TRBD1. J was trimmed by 7 bases and V by 3 bases; bases with no gene match: 6. CDR3 length: 15 amino acids. Germline CDR1 KGHSH, CDR2 LQKENI. As DNA, the CDR3 is TGTGCCAGCTCACCTACGGACAGGGGAAACGGGGAGCTGTTTTTT. Translated, it gives CASSPTDRGNGELFF.

For this clone: One end of the junction varies from germline; a read error may be responsible. The chain has TRBV7-7 and TRBJ2-7; 7 bases map to TRBD2. The CDR3 spans 14 residues. The germline V gene has CDR1 SSHAT and CDR2 FNYEAQ (reference sequence). The CDR3 reads CASSPRQGGYEQYF. The CDR3 DNA is TGTGCTAGCAGCCCCCGGCAGGGAGGGTACGAGCAGTACTTC.

J is TRBJ2-1 and V is TRBV11-2, with D maybe TRBD1 (6 bases). Germline CDR1 and CDR2: SGHAT and FQNNGV. V lost 6 bases and J lost 7, with 16 bases in between. The CDR3 is 14 residues long. The CDR3 loop is CASSRGSRGNEQFF. CDR3 DNA sequence: TGTGCCAGCAGTAGAGGGAGCAGGGGAAATGAGCAGTTCTTC.

The CDR3 loop reads CASSPDRVSQYF. The DNA for the CDR3 is TGTGCCAGCAGCCCGGACAGGGTGTCCCAGTACTTC. The rearrangement links TRBV7-9 to TRBJ2-5; the match to TRBD1 covers 8 bases. Looked up from germline, CDR1 is SEHNR and CDR2 is FQNEAQ (reference sequence). After removal of 5 bases from V and 9 bases from J, the junction contained 5 bases not matched to a gene. This CDR3 comprises 12 residues.

V gene TRBV29-1 combines with J gene TRBJ2-5; no reliable D call. Germline CDR1 and CDR2: SQVTM and ANQGSEA. CDR3 size: 14 residues. Trimming removed 0 bases from V and 6 bases from J, with 14 bases in between. The CDR3 spells CSVEDPSFAQTQYF. CDR3 bases: TGCAGCGTTGAAGATCCCTCCTTCGCACAGACCCAGTACTTC.

This clone was detected once. This chain connects TRBV5-1 to TRBJ2-5; 11 bases are a match to TRBD2. Trimming at V came to 0 bases and at J to 1 base, leaving 5 bases not matched to a gene. Germline V gene sequence: CDR1 SGHRS, CDR2 YFSETQ. CDR3 length equals 17 residues. The CDR3 reads CASSLAASGRSQETQYF. As DNA, the CDR3 is TGCGCCAGCAGCTTGGCGGCTAGCGGGAGGTCCCAAGAGACCCAGTACTTC.

Remarks on this clone: At one end the junction does not follow the germline gene, possibly because of a read error. The chain carries TRBV7-7 and TRBJ2-3; D is ambiguous. Germline values: CDR1 SSHAT, CDR2 FNYEAQ (reference sequence). The CDR3 has 14 amino acids. The CDR3 DNA is TGTGCTAGCAGTTTCCTTGGCCCCACAGATACGCAGTATTTT. It yields the protein CASSFLGPTDTQYF.

The rearrangement links TRBV28 to TRBJ1-5; D is perhaps TRBD1 (5 bases). The length of the CDR3 is 14 residues. Per the germline V gene, CDR1 is MDHEN and CDR2 is SYDVKM. Trimming took off 3 bases at V and 8 bases at J, with 14 bases between the two ends. The CDR3 spells CASSLTDWGEPQHF. The CDR3 DNA sequence: TGTGCCAGCAGTTTGACAGATTGGGGAGAGCCCCAGCATTTT.

This clone showed up just once. The V call is TRBV30, the J call TRBJ1-1, with D unresolved. The CDR3 length is 13 residues. Germline CDR1 GTSNPN, CDR2 SVGIG (reference sequence). V shed 8 bases and J shed 1 base, with 14 bases lying between them. CDR3 amino acids: CAGRTGRNTEAFF. In DNA, the CDR3 is TGTGCCGGACGGACGGGGAGGAACACTGAAGCTTTCTTT.

The CDR3 DNA sequence: TGTGCCAGCAGCGTAGGCCTGACAGCTTATGGCTACACCTTC. Protein product: CASSVGLTAYGYTF. This sequence joins TRBV9 and TRBJ1-2; a weak D match, TRBD1 (5 bases). The CDR3 consists of 14 residues. CDR1 is SGDLS, CDR2 YYNGEE, per germline. Trimming took 0 bases from V and 5 from J, leaving 11 bases between them.